A single T cell receptor beta chain is shown here with its context. This sample is drawn from a study of blood T cell repertoires in COVID-19. For the study at large: Samples representing acute and convalescent COVID-19 were sourced from the United States, Italy and Spain. From T cells, B-cell-depleted T cells, or PBMCs came the material, which was cDNA or gDNA.

Authors' data handling: Cell counts per sample came from amplifying reference gene primers. The assay was immunoSEQ multiplex PCR, and TCRdb's table has in-frame clones only and misses some. V, J and clone size reflect that table, while D and trimming were determined from the DNA. The table has approximately 240,000 clones, approximately 80% seen once; the top ten hold approximately 1.3%. The junction had 2 bases not matched to a gene; V was cut back by 3 bases and J by 3 bases. The CDR3 is 15 residues long. From germline, CDR1 is SGDLS and CDR2 YYNGEE. The receptor comes from a woman between 35 and 50 years old who had recovered from COVID-19. V gene TRBV9 combines with J gene TRBJ1-4; 10 bases match TRBD1. Material: peripheral blood. CDR3 bases: TGTGCCAGCAGCGCCGGACAGGGGGCTAATGAAAAACTGTTTTTT. It encodes CASSAGQGANEKLFF.